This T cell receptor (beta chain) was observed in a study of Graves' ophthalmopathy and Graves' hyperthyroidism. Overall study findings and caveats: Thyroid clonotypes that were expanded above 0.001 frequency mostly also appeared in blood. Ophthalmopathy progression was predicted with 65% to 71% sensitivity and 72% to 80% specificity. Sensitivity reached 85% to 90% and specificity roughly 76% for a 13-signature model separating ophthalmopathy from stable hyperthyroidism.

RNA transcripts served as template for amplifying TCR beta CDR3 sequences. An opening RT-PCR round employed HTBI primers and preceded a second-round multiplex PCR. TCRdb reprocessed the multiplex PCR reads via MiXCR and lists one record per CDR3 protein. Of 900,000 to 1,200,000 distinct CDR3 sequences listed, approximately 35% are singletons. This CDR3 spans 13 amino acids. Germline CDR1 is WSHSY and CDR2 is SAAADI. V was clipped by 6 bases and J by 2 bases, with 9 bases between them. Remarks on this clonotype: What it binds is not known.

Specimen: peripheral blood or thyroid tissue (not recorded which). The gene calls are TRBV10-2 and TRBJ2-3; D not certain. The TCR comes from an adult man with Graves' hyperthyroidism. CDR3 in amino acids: CASRAPNTDTQYF. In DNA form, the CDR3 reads TGCGCCAGCAGAGCGCCGAACACAGATACGCAGTATTTT.